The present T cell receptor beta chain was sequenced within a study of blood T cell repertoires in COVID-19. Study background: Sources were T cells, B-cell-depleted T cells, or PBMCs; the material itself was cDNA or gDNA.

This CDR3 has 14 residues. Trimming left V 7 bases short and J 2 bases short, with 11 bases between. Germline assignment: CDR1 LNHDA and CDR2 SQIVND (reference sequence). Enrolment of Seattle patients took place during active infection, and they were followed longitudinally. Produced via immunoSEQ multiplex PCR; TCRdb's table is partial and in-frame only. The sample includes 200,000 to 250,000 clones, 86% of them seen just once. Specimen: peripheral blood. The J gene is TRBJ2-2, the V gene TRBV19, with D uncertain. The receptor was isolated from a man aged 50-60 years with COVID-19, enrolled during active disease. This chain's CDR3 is CASTRRLNTGELFF. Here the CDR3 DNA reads TGTGCCAGTACTCGCAGGTTAAACACCGGGGAGCTGTTTTTT.